This is a list of T cell receptor beta chains from one sample in a study of blood T cell repertoires in COVID-19. Measured with immunoSEQ multiplex PCR; TCRdb has only the in-frame clones, and not every one. The table lists some 58,000 clones, about 92% of them singletons. The sample consisted of peripheral blood. Receptor source: a man in his fifties with active COVID-19. CDR3s include the opening cysteine and the closing phenylalanine or tryptophan. A D gene is named only where the DNA matches it firmly. Only some rows state a clone size, as once, few, many or a class for expanded clones.

clone_size	j_call	d_call	v_call	cdr3_aa	cdr3_nt
NA	TRBJ1-1	NA	TRBV4-2	CASTRGTEAFF	TGTGCCAGCACCCGAGGTACTGAAGCTTTCTTT
NA	TRBJ1-2	NA	TRBV7-9	CASSLGTESYTF	TGTGCCAGCAGCTTAGGGACAGAGAGCTACACCTTC
NA	TRBJ1-2	NA	TRBV6-1	CASSEARSYGYTF	TGTGCCAGCAGTGAAGCGAGGAGCTATGGCTACACCTTC
NA	TRBJ2-1	NA	TRBV19	CASRVSPTNNEQFF	TGTGCCAGTAGGGTTAGCCCCACAAACAATGAGCAGTTCTTC
NA	TRBJ2-3	TRBD2	TRBV20-1	CSASPSGMIDTQYF	TGCAGTGCTAGTCCTAGCGGGATGATAGATACGCAGTATTTT
NA	TRBJ2-3	NA	TRBV18	CASSPVAGGPTDTQYF	TGTGCCAGCTCACCCGTCGCCGGGGGGCCCACAGATACGCAGTATTTT
NA	TRBJ1-3	NA	TRBV3-1/TRBV3-2	CASSQKGLGNTIYF	TGTGCCAGCAGCCAAAAGGGGCTTGGAAACACCATATATTTT
NA	TRBJ1-1	TRBD1	TRBV28	CASKQGQGNTEAFF	TGTGCCAGCAAACAGGGACAGGGAAACACTGAAGCTTTCTTT
NA	TRBJ2-2	TRBD2	TRBV10-3	CAIESGANTGELFF	TGTGCCATTGAGAGCGGGGCGAACACCGGGGAGCTGTTTTTT
once	TRBJ1-5	NA	TRBV4-3	CASSQDLRGGNQPQHF	TGCGCCAGCAGCCAAGATCTCAGGGGCGGGAATCAGCCCCAGCATTTT
NA	TRBJ1-2	NA	TRBV27	CASTPGGANYGYTF	TGTGCCAGCACCCCGGGTGGGGCAAACTATGGCTACACCTTC
NA	TRBJ2-1	TRBD2	TRBV12-5	CASGLVIRRGVHNEQFF	TGTGCTAGTGGTTTGGTAATAAGGCGGGGGGTCCACAATGAGCAGTTCTTC
NA	TRBJ1-1	NA	TRBV3-1/TRBV3-2	CASSQRDREAFF	TGTGCCAGCAGCCAACGTGACAGAGAAGCTTTCTTT
NA	TRBJ1-3	NA	TRBV9	CASSRRDSGNTIYF	TGTGCCAGCAGCCGGAGGGACTCTGGAAACACCATATATTTT
NA	TRBJ2-2	NA	TRBV21-1	CASSITGTNTGELFF	TGTGCCAGCAGCATCACAGGGACCAACACCGGGGAGCTGTTTTTT
NA	TRBJ2-1	NA	TRBV18	CASSFPSSYNEQFF	TGTGCCAGCTCGTTCCCCAGCTCCTACAATGAGCAGTTCTTC
NA	TRBJ1-2	NA	TRBV9	CASSVTERGGYTF	TGTGCCAGCAGCGTTACAGAACGTGGGGGCTACACCTTC
NA	TRBJ2-7	TRBD2	TRBV10-2	CASLASGSDEQYF	TGCGCCAGCCTGGCTAGCGGGAGTGACGAGCAGTACTTC
NA	TRBJ1-5	NA	TRBV4-1	CASSQEGARQPQHF	TGCGCCAGCAGCCAAGAGGGGGCCAGGCAGCCCCAGCATTTT
once	TRBJ1-5	NA	TRBV2	CASRGEGNQPQHF	TGTGCCAGCAGGGGAGAAGGCAATCAGCCCCAGCATTTT
NA	TRBJ2-5	TRBD1	TRBV18	CASSPPRTGGRGETQYF	TGTGCCAGCTCACCTCCCCGGACAGGGGGTCGCGGAGAGACCCAGTACTTC
once	TRBJ2-5	NA	TRBV25-1	CASSDPRGGLETQYF	TGTGCCAGCAGTGACCCTAGAGGGGGTCTGGAGACCCAGTACTTC
NA	TRBJ2-7	NA	TRBV6-6	CASSFTRVHEQYF	TGTGCCAGCAGTTTTACCAGGGTCCACGAGCAGTACTTC
NA	TRBJ2-7	TRBD1	TRBV20-1	CSASHRGSYEQYF	TGCAGTGCTAGTCACAGGGGTTCCTACGAGCAGTACTTC
NA	TRBJ2-3	TRBD2	TRBV6-2/TRBV6-3	CASSYGASGGALTDTQYF	TGTGCCAGCAGTTATGGGGCTAGCGGGGGGGCCTTAACAGATACGCAGTATTTT
few	TRBJ2-7	NA	TRBV28	CASSRDSYEQYF	TGTGCCAGCAGCCGCGACAGCTACGAGCAGTACTTC
NA	TRBJ1-3	NA	TRBV5-4	CASSLGGASGNTIYF	TGTGCCAGCAGCTTGGGGGGCGCGTCTGGAAACACCATATATTTT